This T cell receptor (beta chain) was recorded in a study of a mutant IDH1 vaccine in newly diagnosed glioma. Across the whole study: Treated patients had a mean age of 40.4 years and a 62.5% male, around 40% female split. Study observations and caveats: The occurrence of vaccine-induced immune responses was seen in 80% to 95% of patients.

Some clones are missing from TCRdb's copy, which holds only in-frame ones; the method was immunoSEQ multiplex PCR. The data contain 58,000 or so clones, about 90% of them singletons. Germline V gene data show CDR1 as MNHEY and CDR2 as SVGAGI. CDR3 length: 13 amino acids. V lost 6 bases to trimming and J lost 7 bases, with 13 bases between them. Time point denoted: week 35, safety follow-up. A single vaccine dose contained 300 ug of mutant IDH1 20-mer peptide, and topical imiquimod was used with it. This clone was observed a handful of times. Its antigen is not known. The source is a man between 35 and 55 years old with glioma. Material: PBMCs, obtained from a glioma patient whose treatment included an IDH1 peptide vaccine. The chain links TRBV6-5 to TRBJ1-3; maybe TRBD1 (6 bases). CDR3 nucleotides: TGTGCCAGCAGGGCGCTACAGGGTAACACCATATATTTT. Translating it yields CASRALQGNTIYF.